Listed here are 26 T cell receptor beta chains from one sample, sequenced in a study of blood T cell repertoires in COVID-19 (dated by TCRdb to 2020 to 2021). Libraries came from the immunoSEQ multiplex PCR assay. The table comes from immuneACCESS by way of TCRdb, which keeps in-frame sequences with V and J called. Part of the clones is missing from these tables; in studies checked, under half for an unresolved V gene and the rest for unknown reasons. The sample table lists more than 110,000 clones, 80% to 85% of them with a count of one. Around 4% of the sample is taken by the ten largest. Sequenced sample: peripheral blood. The source of these receptors is a woman older than 75 with acute or convalescent COVID-19.

The rearrangement joins TRBV5-4 to TRBJ2-3; 9 bases are a match to TRBD1. Trimming removed 0 bases from V and 2 bases from J; junction bases left unmatched: 4. Germline V gene data show CDR1 as SGHNT and CDR2 as YYREEE (reference sequence). CDR3 length: 16 amino acids. CDR3 in amino acids: CASSLGRDRATDTQYF. CDR3 nucleotide sequence: TGTGCCAGCAGCTTGGGCCGGGACAGGGCCACAGATACGCAGTATTTT.

The V and J genes are TRBV18 and TRBJ1-1; 7 nucleotides align to TRBD1. This CDR3 is 14 amino acids long. The germline CDR1 and CDR2 sequences are KGHSH and LQKENI. The V segment lost 5 bases and the J segment 3 bases; nucleotides outside the gene matches: 6. The CDR3 protein is CASSTGVWDTEAFF. CDR3 nucleotide sequence: TGTGCCAGCTCAACAGGGGTATGGGACACTGAAGCTTTCTTT.

This clone was seen just once. The J gene is TRBJ2-1, the V gene TRBV12-5, with D hard to call. The ends were cut back, 1 base at V and 4 bases at J, with 14 bases in the middle. The CDR3 consists of 16 residues. Per the germline V gene, CDR1 is LGHNT and CDR2 is FRNRAP. The CDR3 coding sequence is TGTGCTAGTGGTTTGGGGGTTCAGCCACAGTACAATGAGCAGTTCTTC. Translating it yields CASGLGVQPQYNEQFF.

This chain links TRBV2 with TRBJ1-2, with D unresolved. V was shortened by 4 bases and J by 2 bases, with 8 bases between the two germline ends. This CDR3 comprises 13 residues. Per germline, CDR1 SNHLY and CDR2 FYNNEI. In nucleotides, the CDR3 is TGTGCCAGCAGTGTGAACAGAAACTATGGCTACACCTTC. As protein: CASSVNRNYGYTF.

The genes are TRBV28 and TRBJ2-7; D is ambiguous. Trimming took off 6 bases at V and 5 bases at J, with 17 bases between the two ends. The CDR3 sequence is 14 residues long. Germline loops: CDR1 MDHEN, CDR2 SYDVKM. The CDR3 bases are TGTGCCAGCAGACCCGGTGTGCGCACGAACGAGCAGTACTTC. Translated, it gives CASRPGVRTNEQYF.

The chain joins TRBV6-4 to TRBJ2-1, with 9 bases that match TRBD2. V dropped 10 bases and J dropped 5; count of bases not matched to a gene: 21. Germline CDR1 and CDR2: MRHNA and SNTAGT. CDR3 size: 18 residues. CDR3 DNA: TGTGCCAACCTGGATCCGGCTAGCGGGAAAGGTAATGACAATGAGCAGTTCTTC. Protein product: CANLDPASGKGNDNEQFF.

The rearrangement links TRBV7-8 to TRBJ1-1, with unresolved D. Trimming took 5 bases from V and 1 from J, leaving 11 bases between them. The CDR3 extends over 14 amino acids. Germline V gene sequence: CDR1 SGHVS, CDR2 FQNEAQ. Here the CDR3 reads CASSARSRNTEAFF. The DNA of the CDR3 is TGTGCCAGCAGCGCCCGTTCTAGGAACACTGAAGCTTTCTTT.

The chain is built from TRBV5-6 and TRBJ1-1, with D tentatively TRBD1 (5 bases). The CDR3 is 13 residues long. V was trimmed by 2 bases and J by 4 bases, leaving 9 bases between them. Germline V gene data show CDR1 as SGHDT and CDR2 as YYEEEE. The CDR3 loop reads CASSFGRGTEAFF. The CDR3 nucleotides are TGTGCCAGCAGCTTTGGGAGGGGCACTGAAGCTTTCTTT.

This chain uses TRBV18 with TRBJ2-3, with 13 bases identical to TRBD2. Trimming took 4 bases from V and 5 from J; bases not matched to a gene: 3. The CDR3 runs 15 residues. Per germline, CDR1 KGHSH and CDR2 LQKENI. CDR3 sequence: CASSRTSGRLDTQYF. The CDR3 nucleotides read TGTGCCAGCTCACGGACTAGCGGGAGACTAGATACGCAGTATTTT.

This chain links TRBV3-1 (or the pseudogene TRBV3-2) with TRBJ2-1; D not certain. The germline CDR1 and CDR2 sequences are LGHDT and YNNKEL (reference sequence). CDR3 size: 13 residues. V dropped 1 base and J dropped 2 bases, with 3 bases sitting between them. The CDR3 sequence is CASSQVTYNEQFF. The CDR3 DNA sequence: TGTGCCAGCAGCCAAGTCACCTACAATGAGCAGTTCTTC.

The rearrangement joins TRBV3-1 (or the pseudogene TRBV3-2) to TRBJ1-5; D not resolved. Deletions cut 5 bases from V and 5 bases from J, with 10 bases between. The CDR3 extends over 13 amino acids. The germline V gene encodes CDR1 LGHDT and CDR2 YNNKEL (reference sequence). The CDR3 DNA follows: TGTGCCAGCAGCATGGGAGAGGATCAGCCCCAGCATTTT. Translated, it gives CASSMGEDQPQHF.

V and J are TRBV20-1 and TRBJ2-7; TRBD2 agrees at 11 bases. This CDR3 has 15 amino acids. The germline CDR1 and CDR2 sequences are DFQATT and SNEGSKA (reference sequence). V lost 3 bases and J lost 4; bases outside the gene matches: 8. In DNA form, the CDR3 reads TGCAGTGCTAGTGACAGACTAGCGGGACAGTACGAGCAGTACTTC. Amino acid sequence: CSASDRLAGQYEQYF.

This clone was found once. The chain joins TRBV2 to TRBJ2-7; TRBD2 is a possible D gene (6 bases). Per the germline V gene, CDR1 is SNHLY and CDR2 is FYNNEI. The CDR3 covers 15 residues. Trimming shortened V by 3 bases and J by 2 bases, and 14 bases separated the two germline ends. This chain's CDR3 is CASSERSGLTYEQYF. CDR3 coding DNA: TGTGCCAGCAGTGAGAGGTCGGGACTGACCTACGAGCAGTACTTC.

This clone has only one observation. The chain links TRBV7-5 to TRBJ2-7; TRBD1 is the table's D call, not checked against the DNA. TRBV7-5 is reported as a pseudogene. The CDR3 is 15 residues long. CDR3 nucleotides: TGTGTCAGAAGCTTCGACAGGCTGAGCTCCTACGAGCAGTACTTC. Translating gives CVRSFDRLSSYEQYF.

This rearrangement joins TRBV27 to TRBJ1-2, with 11 bases lining up with TRBD1. The CDR3 contains 13 residues. With 4 bases clipped from V and 8 bases from J, the junction kept 3 bases outside the gene matches. CDR1 is MNHEY, CDR2 SMNVEV, per germline (reference sequence). The CDR3 nucleotides are TGTGCCAGCAGTTCCCGGACAGGGGGCGGCTACACCTTC. Translating it yields CASSSRTGGGYTF.

The V call is TRBV5-1, the J call TRBJ2-5, with TRBD1 matching over 8 bases. Germline V gene lookup returns CDR1 SGHRS and CDR2 YFSETQ. The junction had 7 bases not matched to a gene; V was cut back by 0 bases and J by 3 bases. The CDR3 is 16 amino acids. CDR3: CASSLVGTDREETQYF. CDR3 sequence (DNA): TGCGCCAGCAGCTTGGTGGGAACGGACAGGGAAGAGACCCAGTACTTC.

The gene calls are TRBV6-4 and TRBJ2-1, with D possibly being TRBD2 (6 bases). V lost 3 bases and J lost 0, with 12 bases in between. This CDR3 has 16 amino acids. Germline-derived CDR1 and CDR2 are MRHNA and SNTAGT. The CDR3 protein is CASSEMGLLSYNEQFF. Here the CDR3 DNA reads TGTGCCAGCAGTGAGATGGGACTCCTCTCCTACAATGAGCAGTTCTTC.

The V call is TRBV10-2, the J call TRBJ2-3; 10 nucleotides line up with TRBD2. V trimming: 0 bases; J trimming: 5 bases; junction bases outside the gene matches: 5. The germline CDR1 and CDR2 sequences are WSHSY and SAAADI. This CDR3 spans 16 amino acids. The CDR3 DNA reads as TGCGCCAGCAGTGAGTCCAGCGGGGGGGCCCAAGATACGCAGTATTTT. It translates to CASSESSGGAQDTQYF.

V usage is TRBV28 and J usage is TRBJ1-3, with D perhaps TRBD1 (6 bases). Trimming took off 7 bases at V and 3 bases at J, with 13 bases between the two ends. There are 14 residues in the CDR3. In germline, CDR1 is MDHEN, CDR2 SYDVKM. The CDR3 is CASIAWGLGNTIYF. In nucleotides, the CDR3 is TGTGCCAGCATAGCATGGGGGCTTGGAAACACCATATATTTT.

The rearrangement uses TRBV4-2 and TRBJ2-1, with 9 bases fitting TRBD2. The junction had 16 bases not matched to a gene; V was cut back by 7 bases and J by 0 bases. Looked up from germline, CDR1 is LGHNA and CDR2 is YNFKEQ. The CDR3 has 19 amino acids. CDR3 in amino acids: CASTISGTSPLSSYNEQFF. CDR3 in DNA: TGTGCCAGCACCATATCCGGGACTAGCCCTTTGAGCTCCTACAATGAGCAGTTCTTC.

This clone was counted between two and nine times. J is TRBJ1-1 and V is TRBV7-9; D might be TRBD1 (6 bases). Germline V gene data show CDR1 as SEHNR and CDR2 as FQNEAQ (reference sequence). The V and J ends lost 6 bases and 0 bases respectively, with 14 bases between them. The CDR3 has 15 amino acids. The CDR3 region is CASSPQGTMNTEAFF. Here the CDR3 DNA reads TGTGCCAGCAGTCCTCAGGGGACCATGAACACTGAAGCTTTCTTT.

The V call is TRBV28, the J call TRBJ2-7, with D possibly TRBD2 on 5 matching bases. The CDR3 spans 16 residues. The V and J ends lost 2 bases and 3 bases respectively, with 17 bases between them. Per the germline V gene, CDR1 is MDHEN and CDR2 is SYDVKM. CDR3 residues: CASSLLRMTGNYEQYF. CDR3 bases: TGTGCCAGCAGTTTACTTCGGATGACCGGGAACTACGAGCAGTACTTC.

In its sample, this clone was seen once. The rearrangement joins TRBV5-1 to TRBJ1-6; D remains unclear. CDR1 is SGHRS, CDR2 YFSETQ, per germline. The CDR3 contains 14 residues. V was pared by 0 bases and J by 5 bases, with 6 bases between. CDR3 protein: CASSLAPDNSPLHF. The CDR3 nucleotides read TGCGCCAGCAGCTTGGCCCCGGATAATTCACCCCTCCACTTT.

The V and J genes are TRBV4-1 and TRBJ1-2; TRBD1 aligns across 7 bases. This CDR3 is 16 amino acids long. From germline, CDR1 is MGHRA and CDR2 YSYEKL. V lost 4 bases to trimming and J lost 5 bases; unmatched junction nucleotides: 13. DNA for the CDR3: TGCGCCAGCAGCCCAACCTATCGGGACAGCTCATATGGCTACACCTTC. The encoded protein is CASSPTYRDSSYGYTF.

In this sample, this clone turned up once. V and J are TRBV5-1 and TRBJ2-2, with 8 nucleotides matching TRBD2. This CDR3 has 15 residues. Germline V gene sequence: CDR1 SGHRS, CDR2 YFSETQ. J lost 4 bases, V lost 4 bases, and 6 bases had no gene match. The CDR3 here is CASSTGLAATGELFF. CDR3 in DNA: TGCGCCAGCAGCACCGGACTAGCAGCCACCGGGGAGCTGTTTTTT.

The V call is TRBV5-1, the J call TRBJ1-5; D unclear. V shed 0 bases and J shed 1 base, with 8 bases lying between them. The CDR3 contains 15 residues. CDR1 is SGHRS, CDR2 YFSETQ, per germline. As DNA, the CDR3 is TGCGCCAGCAGCTTGGTTTCGGGGAGCAATCAGCCCCAGCATTTT. Residues: CASSLVSGSNQPQHF.